This T cell receptor (beta chain) was profiled in a study of cytomegalovirus exposure and HLA in healthy donors. Study-wide points: Presence/absence results assume similar sequencing depth per donor, which may not hold. In an earlier analysis, about 87% or about 30%: the productive usage of most TCR beta V segments. Later work found most CMV-associated TCR beta chains apparently HLA-restricted.

Details on this clone: No antigen is known for it.

The V gene lost 7 bases and the J gene lost 9 bases, with 13 bases spanning the gap. From germline, CDR1 is SNHLY and CDR2 FYNNEI. The CDR3 contains 13 residues. The PCR ran on 60 Vbeta and 13 Jbeta primers. The assay was immunoSEQ multiplex PCR, and TCRdb's table has in-frame clones only and misses some. The sample has approximately 190,000 clones, more than 65% seen once. The sequencing input was PBMCs. The clonotype originates from a middle-aged man in good health and CMV-seronegative. The chain is built from TRBV2 and TRBJ1-6; D might be TRBD1 (5 bases). CDR3 DNA sequence: TGTGCCAGCACGGCAGGGAAGGTTTCACCCCTCCACTTT. This encodes CASTAGKVSPLHF.